This T cell receptor beta chain emerged from a study of regulatory T cells in long-lasting Graves disease. Germline V CDR1 and CDR2: LNHDA, SQIVND (reference sequence). This CDR3 region has 15 residues. V was cut by 4 bases and J by 4 bases, with 16 bases left in between. Construction of the TCR beta libraries employed iRepertoire HTBI primers in conjunction with Arm-PCR of CDR3 regions. Using its own MiXCR run on the multiplex PCR reads, TCRdb lists one record per CDR3 protein. The table records around 500,000 distinct CDR3 sequences, 15% to 20% of them present only once. Time point in this sample: newly diagnosed GD, antithyroid drugs for less than 3 months. The TCR library was made from RNA extracted from PBMCs. The same sample was also used in a study of T cells in Graves' hyperthyroidism and ophthalmopathy.

The material was peripheral blood mononuclear cells (PBMCs), obtained at new diagnosis, from a patient treated with antithyroid drugs. This clonotype was sampled from a woman aged 40-60 years with Graves disease. This rearrangement joins TRBV19 to TRBJ1-2; the D is unclear. CDR3 in amino acids: CASSTPTGRGYGYTF. The CDR3 nucleotides are TGTGCCAGTAGTACCCCAACCGGGAGAGGCTATGGCTACACCTTC.